Listed below are T cell receptor beta chains from one sample, sequenced in a study of CD8 T cells in ankylosing spondylitis. TCRdb recomputed calls from the 5' RACE reads with MiXCR, one row per CDR3 protein. The sample has more than 600,000 distinct CDR3 sequences; roughly 20% are singletons. Material: blood, either unsorted or a sorted T cell fraction (not recorded which). These TCRs come from a male donor with ankylosing spondylitis. CDR3s include the opening cysteine and the closing phenylalanine or tryptophan. A D gene is named only where the DNA matches it firmly. The size entry is marked missing in some rows and otherwise reads once, few, many or a size class.

CDR3 length: 14
D gene: TRBD1
clone size: .
J gene: TRBJ1-2
V gene: TRBV29-1
CDR3 DNA: TGCAGCGTTTCAGGACAGGGGGCTAGCTATGGCTACACCTTC
CDR3 protein: CSVSGQGASYGYTF

CDR3 length: 14
D gene: .
clone size: few
J gene: TRBJ2-7
V gene: TRBV12-3/TRBV12-4
CDR3 DNA: TGTGCCAGCAGTTTAGTGGGAGCCCCTCACGAGCAGTACTTC
CDR3 protein: CASSLVGAPHEQYF

CDR3 length: 15
D gene: TRBD2
clone size: .
J gene: TRBJ2-1
V gene: TRBV29-1
CDR3 DNA: TGCAGCGTTGCGACTAGCGGGGGCCAAGACAATGAGCAGTTCTTC
CDR3 protein: CSVATSGGQDNEQFF

CDR3 length: 15
D gene: .
clone size: .
J gene: TRBJ1-6
V gene: TRBV11-2
CDR3 DNA: TGTGCCAGCAGCCCCCGATTTGGAGTTAATTCACCCCTCCACTTT
CDR3 protein: CASSPRFGVNSPLHF

CDR3 length: 14
D gene: .
clone size: .
J gene: TRBJ2-5
V gene: TRBV21-1
CDR3 DNA: TGTGCCAGCAGTGGGGCCGGCAGGTCGGAGACCCAGTACTTC
CDR3 protein: CASSGAGRSETQYF

CDR3 length: 14
D gene: .
clone size: few
J gene: TRBJ2-2
V gene: TRBV20-1
CDR3 DNA: TGCAGTGCTAGAAGGCGGGTCCACACCGGGGAGCTGTTTTTT
CDR3 protein: CSARRRVHTGELFF

CDR3 length: 16
D gene: TRBD1
clone size: .
J gene: TRBJ2-2
V gene: TRBV12-3/TRBV12-4
CDR3 DNA: TGTGCCAGCCTACAGGGGGGCCCATGGGACACCGGGGAGCTGTTTTTT
CDR3 protein: CASLQGGPWDTGELFF

CDR3 length: 13
D gene: .
clone size: .
J gene: TRBJ2-7
V gene: TRBV25-1
CDR3 DNA: TGTGCCAGCAGTGATGGGGTTTCCTACGAGCAGTACTTC
CDR3 protein: CASSDGVSYEQYF

CDR3 length: 13
D gene: .
clone size: .
J gene: TRBJ2-2
V gene: TRBV6-1
CDR3 DNA: TGTGCCAGCATACAAACGAACACCGGGGAGCTGTTTTTT
CDR3 protein: CASIQTNTGELFF

CDR3 length: 18
D gene: TRBD2
clone size: few
J gene: TRBJ2-1
V gene: TRBV24-1
CDR3 DNA: TGTGCCACCAGTGACCCCGGGGTAGTAGCGGGAGGGCCTAATGAGCAGTTCTTC
CDR3 protein: CATSDPGVVAGGPNEQFF

CDR3 length: 14
D gene: TRBD1
clone size: .
J gene: TRBJ2-4
V gene: TRBV20-1
CDR3 DNA: TGCAGTGCTCCAGACAGGGAAGCCAAAAACATTCAGTACTTC
CDR3 protein: CSAPDREAKNIQYF

CDR3 length: 13
D gene: .
clone size: few
J gene: TRBJ2-7
V gene: TRBV4-1
CDR3 DNA: TGCGCCAGCAGCCAAGAGGTGTTCTACGAGCAGTACTTC
CDR3 protein: CASSQEVFYEQYF

CDR3 length: 11
D gene: .
clone size: many
J gene: TRBJ1-1
V gene: TRBV20-1
CDR3 DNA: TGCAGTGCTACCTGGCGCACTGAAGCTTTCTTT
CDR3 protein: CSATWRTEAFF

CDR3 length: 17
D gene: TRBD2
clone size: .
J gene: TRBJ2-1
V gene: TRBV4-2
CDR3 DNA: TGTGCCAGCAGCCATGTCTTCGGCGGGAGCGAGGAGGATGAGCAGTTCTTC
CDR3 protein: CASSHVFGGSEEDEQFF

CDR3 length: 13
D gene: TRBD2
clone size: few
J gene: TRBJ2-7
V gene: TRBV24-1
CDR3 DNA: TGTGCCACCATGGGACTAGCGGGAGACGAGCAGTACTTC
CDR3 protein: CATMGLAGDEQYF

CDR3 length: 12
D gene: .
clone size: few
J gene: TRBJ1-5
V gene: TRBV29-1
CDR3 DNA: TGCAGCGTTCTCAGCGCGGGTCAGCCCCAGCATTTT
CDR3 protein: CSVLSAGQPQHF

CDR3 length: 14
D gene: .
clone size: few
J gene: TRBJ1-3
V gene: TRBV29-1
CDR3 DNA: TGCAGCGCAAGACCGACCGACTCTGGAAACACCATATATTTT
CDR3 protein: CSARPTDSGNTIYF

CDR3 length: 15
D gene: TRBD2
clone size: .
J gene: TRBJ2-5
V gene: TRBV5-1
CDR3 DNA: TGCGCCAGCAGTTCCGGGACTAGCGGGGAAGAGACCCAGTACTTC
CDR3 protein: CASSSGTSGEETQYF

CDR3 length: 13
D gene: .
clone size: few
J gene: TRBJ2-7
V gene: TRBV3-1
CDR3 DNA: TGTGCCAGCAGCCAAGTTGACAGCTACGAGCAGTACTTC
CDR3 protein: CASSQVDSYEQYF

CDR3 length: 14
D gene: TRBD2
clone size: few
J gene: TRBJ2-1
V gene: TRBV6-1
CDR3 DNA: TGTGCCAGCAGTCGGCGGGGGGCCGTGGATGAGCAGTTCTTC
CDR3 protein: CASSRRGAVDEQFF

CDR3 length: 14
D gene: .
clone size: few
J gene: TRBJ2-7
V gene: TRBV6-1
CDR3 DNA: TGTGCCAGCACCTTCTGGGGGGTCTCCTACGAGCAGTACTTC
CDR3 protein: CASTFWGVSYEQYF

CDR3 length: 14
D gene: .
clone size: few
J gene: TRBJ2-3
V gene: TRBV25-1
CDR3 DNA: TGTGCCAGCAGTGGAAGCGGGCTCACAGATACGCAGTATTTT
CDR3 protein: CASSGSGLTDTQYF

CDR3 length: 13
D gene: .
clone size: few
J gene: TRBJ2-1
V gene: TRBV4-1
CDR3 DNA: TGCGCCAGCAGTCCCATTGAGGGAGATGAGCAGTTCTTC
CDR3 protein: CASSPIEGDEQFF

CDR3 length: 15
D gene: TRBD1
clone size: .
J gene: TRBJ1-4
V gene: TRBV7-6
CDR3 DNA: TGTGCCAGCAGCCTAAACAGGGGGCTGGGAGAAAAACTGTTTTTT
CDR3 protein: CASSLNRGLGEKLFF

CDR3 length: 13
D gene: TRBD2
clone size: .
J gene: TRBJ2-3
V gene: TRBV29-1
CDR3 DNA: TGCAGCGTCATTGGACTAGTTCCAGATACGCAGTATTTT
CDR3 protein: CSVIGLVPDTQYF

CDR3 length: 16
D gene: .
clone size: .
J gene: TRBJ2-5
V gene: TRBV28
CDR3 DNA: TGTGCCAGCAGTTTACGACTTGGAGGGAGCCAAGAGACCCAGTACTTC
CDR3 protein: CASSLRLGGSQETQYF

CDR3 length: 15
D gene: .
clone size: .
J gene: TRBJ1-1
V gene: TRBV20-1
CDR3 DNA: TGCAGTGCTAGAGATCCAGGGTCTGGGAACACTGAAGCTTTCTTT
CDR3 protein: CSARDPGSGNTEAFF

CDR3 length: 14
D gene: .
clone size: .
J gene: TRBJ1-6
V gene: TRBV7-2
CDR3 DNA: TGTGCCAGCAGCTTAGGAGAGAGCAATTCACCCCTCCACTTT
CDR3 protein: CASSLGESNSPLHF

CDR3 length: 15
D gene: .
clone size: few
J gene: TRBJ2-3
V gene: TRBV20-1
CDR3 DNA: TGCAGTGCCAGCGGTGGGGCTCCGGACACAGATACGCAGTATTTT
CDR3 protein: CSASGGAPDTDTQYF

CDR3 length: 14
D gene: .
clone size: .
J gene: TRBJ1-1
V gene: TRBV9
CDR3 DNA: TGTGCCAGCAGCCCAGGACAGCGGGGCACTGAAGCTTTCTTT
CDR3 protein: CASSPGQRGTEAFF

CDR3 length: 14
D gene: TRBD1
clone size: .
J gene: TRBJ2-7
V gene: TRBV14
CDR3 DNA: TGTGCCAGCAGTCTCACAGGGGGGATCTACGAGCAGTACTTC
CDR3 protein: CASSLTGGIYEQYF

CDR3 length: 16
D gene: TRBD1
clone size: many
J gene: TRBJ2-2
V gene: TRBV4-2
CDR3 DNA: TGTGCCAGCAGCCAAGAGGGGGACAGGAACACCGGGGAGCTGTTTTTT
CDR3 protein: CASSQEGDRNTGELFF